This entry describes one T cell receptor (beta chain). Germline V gene lookup returns CDR1 MNHEY and CDR2 SVGEGT. V gave up 5 bases and J gave up 6 bases; unmatched junction bases: 3. The CDR3 is made up of 13 amino acids. This sample was taken from a study of identical twins. TCRdb re-analysed the 5' RACE reads in MiXCR, keeping a single row per CDR3 protein. The table lists approximately 240,000 distinct CDR3 sequences, around an eighth of them singletons, with around 8.3% in the top ten. Source material: memory (CD45RO+) T cells sorted from blood. The clonotype originates from a woman aged 18-30 years in good health. The chain employs TRBV6-2 or TRBV6-3 and TRBJ1-2; 10 nucleotides line up with TRBD1. This CDR3 reads CASSADRGNGYTF. The CDR3 nucleotides are TGTGCCAGCAGTGCGGACAGGGGGAATGGCTACACCTTC.